These 25 T cell receptor beta chains share one sample of origin, sequenced in a study of blood T cell repertoires in COVID-19. The table came from immunoSEQ multiplex PCR; TCRdb's copy has only in-frame clones and leaves some out. The data contain 150,000 to 200,000 clones, just under 80% of them singletons. Sample: peripheral blood. Receptors originate from a woman older than 75 with active or convalescent COVID-19.

This clone came up once. The chain has TRBV5-1 and TRBJ2-1; unclear D gene. Per germline, CDR1 SGHRS and CDR2 YFSETQ. The CDR3 spans 13 residues. The V and J ends lost 3 bases and 1 base respectively, with 5 bases between them. This chain's CDR3 is CASSSGSYNEQFF. The DNA for the CDR3 is TGCGCCAGCAGCTCAGGATCCTACAATGAGCAGTTCTTC. Supplemented by reference TRBV5-1 and TRBJ2-1, the full variable domain reads KAGVTQTPRYLIKTRGQQVTLSCSPISGHRSVSWYQQTPGQGLQFLFEYFSETQRNKGNFPGRFSGRQFSNSRSEMNVSTLELGDSALYLCASSSGSYNEQFFGPGTRLTVL.

This clone was seen only a few times. V gene TRBV28 combines with J gene TRBJ2-1; TRBD2 matches 9 bases. The CDR3 loop spans 15 amino acids. Germline CDR1 and CDR2: MDHEN and SYDVKM. J lost 0 bases, V lost 7 bases, and 4 bases had no gene match. In DNA form, the CDR3 reads TGTGCCAGCACCAGAGCGGGGGGCTCCTACAATGAGCAGTTCTTC. It is translated as CASTRAGGSYNEQFF.

In its sample, this clone was seen a few times. The rearrangement uses TRBV2 and TRBJ1-5; a possible D gene is TRBD1 (5 bases). Trimming left V 5 bases short and J 0 bases short, with 11 bases between. From germline, CDR1 is SNHLY and CDR2 FYNNEI. The CDR3 length is 15 residues. Here the CDR3 DNA reads TGTGCCAGCAGTCGGACACGAGATAGCAATCAGCCCCAGCATTTT. This codes for CASSRTRDSNQPQHF.

The chain couples TRBV28 to TRBJ2-3; possible D gene TRBD1, 6 bases. CDR3 length equals 14 residues. Germline lookup yields CDR1 MDHEN and CDR2 SYDVKM. V was shortened by 3 bases and J by 3 bases, with 10 bases between the two germline ends. In DNA, the CDR3 is TGTGCCAGCAGTTTTCGTGGACAGACAGATACGCAGTATTTT. Translating it yields CASSFRGQTDTQYF.

This sequence joins TRBV6-6 and TRBJ2-3; a weak D match, TRBD2 (6 bases). Germline V CDR1 and CDR2: MNHNY, SVGAGI (reference sequence). This CDR3 has 14 amino acids. V shed 11 bases and J shed 0 bases, with 15 bases lying between them. CDR3 amino acids: CASMGGSSTDTQYF. The CDR3 DNA reads as TGTGCCTCCATGGGGGGTTCGAGCACAGATACGCAGTATTTT.

The rearrangement uses TRBV20-1 and TRBJ2-5, with D possibly being TRBD1 (6 bases). The CDR3 has 15 residues. Germline V gives CDR1 DFQATT, CDR2 SNEGSKA (reference sequence). Trimming removed 3 bases at V and 5 bases at J, with 19 bases between. The CDR3 region has the DNA TGCAGTGCTAGTGGGCTACACAGGGCCCAGGAGACCCAGTACTTC. Translation: CSASGLHRAQETQYF.

The chain couples TRBV6-5 to TRBJ1-1; no clear D gene. Trimming pared 0 bases from V and 3 bases from J, leaving 5 bases between. Per the germline V gene, CDR1 is MNHEY and CDR2 is SVGAGI. CDR3 length: 13 amino acids. For the CDR3, the DNA is TGTGCCAGCAGTTACTCGTCAGACACTGAAGCTTTCTTT. This encodes CASSYSSDTEAFF.

This chain uses TRBV3-1 (or the pseudogene TRBV3-2) with TRBJ2-6; D not resolved. Germline loops: CDR1 LGHDT, CDR2 YNNKEL (reference sequence). This CDR3 is built from 14 residues. The ends were cut back, 4 bases at V and 4 bases at J, with 8 bases in the middle. CDR3: CASSLSEGANVLTF. CDR3 nucleotides: TGTGCCAGCAGCCTCTCCGAGGGGGCCAACGTCCTGACTTTC.

In this sample, this clone turned up a few times. The rearrangement uses TRBV28 and TRBJ2-1, with D tentatively TRBD1 (6 bases). In germline, CDR1 is MDHEN, CDR2 SYDVKM. CDR3 size: 15 residues. The ends were cut back, 1 base at V and 2 bases at J, with 9 bases in the middle. CDR3 DNA sequence: TGTGCCAGCAGTTTATTTGCAGGGGCCTACAATGAGCAGTTCTTC. Translating gives CASSLFAGAYNEQFF.

The chain combines TRBV5-6 with TRBJ2-1; the match to TRBD1 covers 7 bases. Germline V lookup: CDR1 SGHDT, CDR2 YYEEEE. V lost 4 bases and J lost 4; bases outside the gene matches: 5. The CDR3 contains 14 residues. The CDR3 coding sequence is TGTGCCAGCAGCCGGGGACAGATATACAATGAGCAGTTCTTC. Translating it yields CASSRGQIYNEQFF. The variable domain in full, completed from reference TRBV5-6 and TRBJ2-1, reads DAGVTQSPTHLIKTRGQQVTLRCSPKSGHDTVSWYQQALGQGPQFIFQYYEEEERQRGNFPDRFSGHQFPNYSSELNVNALLLGDSALYLCASSRGQIYNEQFFGPGTRLTVL.

In this sample, this clone turned up once. The V gene is TRBV12-3 or TRBV12-4, the J gene TRBJ1-3; D is uncertain. Trimming left V 3 bases short and J 3 bases short, with 6 bases between. This CDR3 region has 13 residues. CDR3 protein: CASSFNNGNTIYF. In nucleotides, the CDR3 is TGTGCCAGCAGTTTTAATAATGGAAACACCATATATTTT.

The rearrangement uses TRBV28 and TRBJ2-7, with a weak D call TRBD1 (6 bases). From germline, CDR1 is MDHEN and CDR2 SYDVKM. Between the trimmed V and J ends, which lost 6 bases and 10 bases, there was a span of 13 bases. This CDR3 is built from 11 residues. The CDR3 protein is CASSPYREQYF. The CDR3, as DNA: TGTGCCAGCAGCCCTTACAGGGAACAGTACTTC.

The chain combines TRBV28 with TRBJ1-5; 7 bases are a match to TRBD1. Germline V CDR1 and CDR2: MDHEN, SYDVKM. V dropped 6 bases and J dropped 6; count of bases not matched to a gene: 11. This CDR3 has 15 residues. The CDR3: CASSSTGAGIQPQHF. CDR3 DNA sequence: TGTGCCAGCAGCTCAACAGGGGCGGGAATTCAGCCCCAGCATTTT.

The genes are TRBV5-1 and TRBJ2-3, with 8 bases lining up with TRBD1. CDR1 is SGHRS, CDR2 YFSETQ, per germline. CDR3 length: 12 amino acids. Trimming took 3 bases from V and 6 from J; bases not matched to a gene: 0. This CDR3 is CASSWTGDTQYF. DNA for the CDR3: TGCGCCAGCAGCTGGACAGGGGATACGCAGTATTTT.

The chain links TRBV13 to TRBJ2-5; 8 positions agree with TRBD2. V lost 0 bases, J lost 2 bases, and 17 bases stayed unmatched. The CDR3 is 20 amino acids. The germline gives CDR1 PRHDT, CDR2 FYEKMQ (reference sequence). The CDR3, as DNA: TGTGCCAGCAGCTTAGGGCCGTCCAGCGGGAGATTGGGGGGTCAAGAGACCCAGTACTTC. Translation: CASSLGPSSGRLGGQETQYF.

The rearrangement uses TRBV15 and TRBJ2-1; D perhaps matches TRBD1 (6 bases). Germline V gene lookup returns CDR1 LNHNV and CDR2 YYDKDF (reference sequence). This CDR3 has 14 amino acids. Trimming took 5 bases from V and 2 from J, leaving 10 bases between them. The CDR3 protein is CATSGTRTYNEQFF. DNA for the CDR3: TGTGCCACCAGCGGGACAAGGACCTACAATGAGCAGTTCTTC. Together with reference TRBV15 and TRBJ2-1, the CDR3 gives the full variable domain: DAMVIQNPRYQVTQFGKPVTLSCSQTLNHNVMYWYQQKSSQAPKLLFHYYDKDFNNEADTPDNFQSRRPNTSFCFLDIRSPGLGDTAMYLCATSGTRTYNEQFFGPGTRLTVL.

This rearrangement joins TRBV7-2 to TRBJ2-7; D is possibly TRBD1 (5 bases). Deletions cut 5 bases from V and 0 bases from J, with 17 bases between. Germline-derived CDR1 and CDR2 are SGHTA and FQGNSA. This CDR3 has 16 residues. The DNA of the CDR3 is TGTGCCAGCAGCGCCTCCAGGGCTCTTAGCTCCTACGAGCAGTACTTC. Encoded protein: CASSASRALSSYEQYF.

This chain uses TRBV28 with TRBJ2-1; 16 positions agree with TRBD2. Unmatched junction bases numbered 11, after V lost 6 bases and J lost 12 bases. The CDR3 length is 16 residues. From germline, CDR1 is MDHEN and CDR2 SYDVKM. The CDR3 reads CASSSAGTSGGAGQFF. DNA for the CDR3: TGTGCCAGCAGCTCCGCCGGGACTAGCGGGGGGGCCGGGCAGTTCTTC.

The chain has TRBV5-5 and TRBJ2-2, with no clear D. CDR1 SGHKS and CDR2 YYEKEE come from the germline V gene (reference sequence). The CDR3 has 12 amino acids. V was trimmed by 2 bases and J by 7 bases, leaving 6 bases between them. CDR3 sequence (DNA): TGTGCCAGCAGCTTAGGCGGCGGGGAGCTGTTTTTT. Protein: CASSLGGGELFF.

The J gene is TRBJ1-2, the V gene TRBV5-5, with D perhaps TRBD1 (5 bases). CDR3 length: 16 residues. The germline CDR1 and CDR2 sequences are SGHKS and YYEKEE (reference sequence). V lost 0 bases to trimming and J lost 4 bases, with 16 bases between them. DNA for the CDR3: TGTGCCAGCAGCTTGGATGGGTCGGGCAGGGTCTATGGCTACACCTTC. Translated: CASSLDGSGRVYGYTF.

This clone was counted a few times. The chain couples TRBV4-3 to TRBJ1-1, with D possibly being TRBD1 (5 bases). The germline CDR1 and CDR2 sequences are LGHNA and YSLEER. This CDR3 is 14 amino acids long. V lost 0 bases to trimming and J lost 11 bases, with 16 bases between them. In nucleotides, the CDR3 is TGCGCCAGCAGCCAAGAGATGCAGGGTGGAGCGGCTTTCTTT. Translation gives CASSQEMQGGAAFF.

CDR3 bases: TGTGCCAGCAGCCCCCTCGGTTCTAGCACAGATACGCAGTATTTT. This codes for CASSPLGSSTDTQYF. The rearrangement joins TRBV5-4 to TRBJ2-3, with D hard to call. The CDR3 has 15 residues. Trimming left V 4 bases short and J 0 bases short, with 12 bases between. Germline CDR1 SGHNT, CDR2 YYREEE (reference sequence).

CDR3 region: CASSETGTGNTEAFF. For the CDR3, the DNA is TGTGCCAGCAGTGAAACCGGGACAGGTAACACTGAAGCTTTCTTT. The rearrangement links TRBV2 to TRBJ1-1, with 8 bases fitting TRBD1. CDR3 length: 15 residues. Unmatched junction bases numbered 4, after V lost 2 bases and J lost 2 bases. Germline V CDR1 and CDR2: SNHLY, FYNNEI.

This clone has just one count. The chain combines TRBV4-1 with TRBJ2-7, with TRBD2 identical over 7 bases. The CDR3 contains 15 residues. Germline assignment: CDR1 MGHRA and CDR2 YSYEKL. V shed 2 bases, J shed 4 bases, and the junction held 8 bases outside the gene matches. This chain's CDR3 is CASSQREESPYEQYF. CDR3 nucleotide sequence: TGCGCCAGCAGCCAACGGGAGGAATCCCCTTACGAGCAGTACTTC.

V gene TRBV5-1 combines with J gene TRBJ1-6; possible D gene TRBD1, 6 bases. CDR1 is SGHRS and CDR2 is YFSETQ in the germline V gene. There are 14 residues in the CDR3. Trimming took off 4 bases at V and 8 bases at J, with 13 bases between the two ends. The CDR3 is CASSSANRDSPLHF. CDR3 in DNA: TGCGCCAGCAGCAGCGCGAACAGGGATTCACCCCTCCACTTT. Combining the CDR3 with reference TRBV5-1 and TRBJ1-6 gives the whole variable domain KAGVTQTPRYLIKTRGQQVTLSCSPISGHRSVSWYQQTPGQGLQFLFEYFSETQRNKGNFPGRFSGRQFSNSRSEMNVSTLELGDSALYLCASSSANRDSPLHFGNGTRLTVT.